A single count supports the clone carrying this T cell receptor (beta chain). This entry belongs to a study of cytomegalovirus exposure and HLA in healthy donors. In the PCR, 60 Vbeta and 13 Jbeta primers were used. Libraries were prepared by immunoSEQ multiplex PCR; TCRdb keeps only in-frame clonotypes and omits some of them. The sample holds approximately 150,000 clones, roughly 80% seen once. V was shortened by 4 bases and J by 6 bases, with 13 bases between the two germline ends. Per germline, CDR1 SQVTM and CDR2 ANQGSEA. The CDR3 consists of 13 residues. Sequenced input: PBMCs. The sequence was collected from a man aged 25-45 years in good health and CMV-seropositive. The rearrangement links TRBV29-1 to TRBJ2-1; tentatively, D is TRBD1 (7 bases). The CDR3 sequence: CSVGSGGSNEQFF. The DNA of the CDR3 is TGCAGCGTTGGCTCAGGGGGGAGCAATGAGCAGTTCTTC.